The subject of this entry is one T cell receptor (beta chain). The sample is drawn from a study of T cell changes during pregnancy in multiple sclerosis. Using immunoSEQ multiplex PCR, the repertoire was profiled, and TCRdb retains in-frame clones only, with some absent. The sample lists some 97,000 clones, about 92% occurring once. The CDR3 runs to 17 residues. CDR1 is LGHNA, CDR2 YNFKEQ, per germline. V lost 1 base to trimming and J lost 7 bases; unmatched junction nucleotides: 9. J is TRBJ2-1 and V is TRBV4-2, with 11 bases matching TRBD2. Sequencing used peripheral blood, obtained in the second trimester of pregnancy. This sequence originates from a female donor with multiple sclerosis, enrolled in a pregnancy study. The CDR3 region has the DNA TGTGCCAGCAGCCAAGGACTAGCGGGGCGGTCTGGGAATGAGCAGTTCTTC. Amino acid sequence: CASSQGLAGRSGNEQFF.